This T cell receptor (beta chain) was recovered during a study of blood T cell repertoires in COVID-19. Study-wide context: Sites in the United States, Italy and Spain provided acute and convalescent COVID-19 samples. T cells, B-cell-depleted T cells, or PBMCs provided the cDNA or gDNA that served as material.

Deletions cut 4 bases from V and 7 bases from J, with 14 bases between. Germline CDR1 and CDR2: MNHEY and SMNVEV (reference sequence). CDR3 length: 13 residues. Here immunoSEQ multiplex PCR was the method, and the copy in TCRdb shows in-frame clones only, minus some. The table has more than 300,000 clones, about 90% seen once. Sequenced input: peripheral blood. The V and J genes are TRBV27 and TRBJ2-7; D is possibly TRBD1 (6 bases). The TCR sequence derives from a woman aged 45 to 65 with COVID-19, enrolled during active disease. The CDR3 nucleotides read TGTGCCAGCAGTTCAAACAGGGTTGGTGAGCAGTACTTC. It yields the protein CASSSNRVGEQYF.